The 6 T cell receptor beta chains listed next were all sequenced from one sample in a study of OX40 agonist ivuxolimab in advanced cancers. The table came from immunoSEQ multiplex PCR; TCRdb's copy has only in-frame clones and leaves some out. Here the sample spans 60,000 to 85,000 clones, around 92% being singletons. Sample: CD4+ or CD8+ T cells sorted from blood, taken in a trial of the OX40 agonist ivuxolimab. Source of these receptors: an adult with an advanced solid tumor such as melanoma, head and neck, liver or kidney cancer.

Worth noting for this clone: In the same sample, other DNA sequences code for this CDR3. The chain uses TRBV2 and TRBJ2-7; D gene uncertain. V lost 2 bases and J 3 bases, leaving 11 bases between the germline ends. Germline V gene lookup returns CDR1 SNHLY and CDR2 FYNNEI. CDR3 length: 14 residues. CDR3 coding DNA: TGTGCCAGCAGTGAATGGGCTACCAACTACGAGCAGTACTTC. Encoded protein: CASSEWATNYEQYF.

This clone was counted a few times. V is TRBV28 and J is TRBJ2-7, with TRBD1 matching 8 bases. Germline trimming cut 3 bases from V and 7 bases from J; bases unmatched to any gene: 5. This CDR3 contains 13 residues. Looked up from germline, CDR1 is MDHEN and CDR2 is SYDVKM. CDR3 residues: CASSLQGAFEQYF. The CDR3 coding sequence is TGTGCCAGCAGTTTGCAGGGGGCGTTTGAGCAGTACTTC.

The rearrangement uses TRBV5-8 and TRBJ2-3; TRBD1 or TRBD2 may be the D gene (5 bases each). Germline values: CDR1 SGHTS, CDR2 YDEGEE. The length of the CDR3 is 15 residues. V was pared by 4 bases and J by 2 bases, with 14 bases between. The CDR3 here is CASSTRDGSTDTQYF. In DNA form, the CDR3 reads TGTGCCAGCAGCACCCGGGACGGCTCCACAGATACGCAGTATTTT.

The genes are TRBV19 and TRBJ1-1; TRBD1 might be the D (5 bases). Germline V gives CDR1 LNHDA, CDR2 SQIVND (reference sequence). This CDR3 spans 10 amino acids. The CDR3, as DNA: TGTGCTAGGAGGGGCTTGGAAGCTTTCTTT. Translation: CARRGLEAFF.

This clone is a singleton in its sample. The V call is TRBV5-1, the J call TRBJ2-7; D unresolved. Germline CDR1 reads SGHRS; CDR2 reads YFSETQ. The CDR3 spans 15 residues. Trimming shortened V by 1 base and J by 2 bases, and 13 bases separated the two germline ends. CDR3 nucleotide sequence: TGCGCCAGCAGCTTGTGGGCGGACGGTACCTACGAGCAGTACTTC. Translated: CASSLWADGTYEQYF.

CDR3 loop: CASTPGQGIGELFF. The CDR3 region has the DNA TGTGCCAGTACACCGGGACAGGGAATCGGGGAGCTGTTTTTT. This chain links TRBV19 with TRBJ2-2; 9 bases agree with TRBD1. The V gene end was trimmed by 7 bases and the J gene end by 7 bases; junction bases not matched to a gene: 7. The CDR3 has 14 residues. Germline CDR1 is LNHDA and CDR2 is SQIVND (reference sequence). Together with reference TRBV19 and TRBJ2-2, the CDR3 gives the full variable domain: DGGITQSPKYLFRKEGQNVTLSCEQNLNHDAMYWYRQDPGQGLRLIYYSQIVNDFQKGDIAEGYSVSREKKESFPLTVTSAQKNPTAFYLCASTPGQGIGELFFGEGSRLTVL.